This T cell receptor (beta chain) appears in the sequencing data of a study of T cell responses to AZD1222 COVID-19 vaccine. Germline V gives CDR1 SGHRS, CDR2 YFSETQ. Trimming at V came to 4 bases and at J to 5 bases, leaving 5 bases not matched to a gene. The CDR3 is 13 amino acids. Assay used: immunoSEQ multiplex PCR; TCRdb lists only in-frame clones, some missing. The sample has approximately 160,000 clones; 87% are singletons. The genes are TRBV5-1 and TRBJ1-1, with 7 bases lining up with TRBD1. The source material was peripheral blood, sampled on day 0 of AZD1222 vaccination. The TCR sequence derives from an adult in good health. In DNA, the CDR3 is TGCGCCAGCAGCCCCCAGGGGGGGACTGAAGCTTTCTTT. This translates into CASSPQGGTEAFF.